The text below deals with one TCR beta chain. These data come from a study of blood T cell repertoires in COVID-19. V shed 7 bases and J 5 bases; nucleotides not matched to a gene: 7. In germline, CDR1 is MNHEY, CDR2 SVGAGI. The CDR3 loop spans 14 amino acids. Data came from immunoSEQ multiplex PCR; TCRdb stores just in-frame clones and leaves some out. Here the sample spans some 460,000 clones, about 85% being singletons. The receptor was isolated from a woman aged 18-29 years who had recovered from COVID-19. The sequencing input was PBMCs or T cells enriched from blood (not recorded which). The chain combines TRBV6-5 with TRBJ2-5; 10 bases fit TRBD2. CDR3 coding DNA: TGTGCCAGCAACCCTGGACTAGCGGAGGAGACCCAGTACTTC. Translation: CASNPGLAEETQYF.